This TCR beta chain was identified in a study of cytomegalovirus exposure and HLA in healthy donors. Across the whole study: The 550 to 700 first-cohort repertoires and the 110 or so validation repertoires shared the same platform, a later analysis reported. Study conclusions and caveats: Researchers counted around 170 TCR beta chains as cytomegalovirus-associated. Per published reports, the classifier diagnosed cytomegalovirus status with high specificity and sensitivity. In vitro assays verified that three CMV-associated chains recognized CMV antigens specifically.

This CDR3 has 15 residues. Germline CDR1 is LGHNA and CDR2 is YSLEER. V lost 0 bases to trimming and J lost 7 bases; unmatched junction nucleotides: 4. Concerning this clone itself: Its specificity is not known.

Sequencing was performed with immunoSEQ multiplex PCR; in TCRdb, only in-frame clones are kept and a portion is missing. The repertoire holds around 260,000 clones, with 90% as singletons. This chain connects TRBV4-3 to TRBJ1-4, with 8 bases fitting TRBD1. Sequences were obtained from PBMCs. The origin of this receptor is a woman aged 30 to 39 in good health and CMV-seronegative. The CDR3 here is CASSQDDRGAEKLFF. The DNA for the CDR3 is TGCGCCAGCAGCCAAGACGACAGGGGTGCTGAAAAACTGTTTTTT.